These 17 T cell receptor beta chains share one sample of origin, sequenced in a study of shared clonotypes between healthy human individuals. Profiling relied on immunoSEQ multiplex PCR, and the TCRdb table lists in-frame clones only, not all of them. The table lists 980,000 or so clones, 60% to 85% of them singletons, with about 1.5% in the top ten. Sequencing input: memory CD4+ T cells sorted from blood. Subset here: CD45RA-negative fraction. Every receptor here comes from a man between 18 and 35 years old in good health.

This clone has at least ten counts. The rearrangement joins TRBV27 to TRBJ1-6; TRBD1 agrees at 10 bases. The V gene's germline CDR1 is MNHEY and CDR2 SMNVEV (reference sequence). This CDR3 comprises 15 residues. J gave up 7 bases and V 4 bases, and 4 bases lay outside the gene matches. In DNA, the CDR3 is TGTGCCAGCAGTTCCGGGACAGGGGTGAATTCACCCCTCCACTTT. Translation: CASSSGTGVNSPLHF.

The rearrangement links TRBV29-1 to TRBJ2-6; D is ambiguous. Per the germline V gene, CDR1 is SQVTM and CDR2 is ANQGSEA. This CDR3 spans 13 amino acids. Trimming removed 5 bases from V and 0 bases from J, with 5 bases in between. The CDR3 sequence is CSVRASGANVLTF. CDR3 DNA sequence: TGCAGCGTTCGGGCCTCTGGGGCCAACGTCCTGACTTTC.

This chain joins TRBV7-9 and TRBJ2-5; D assignment may be TRBD1 or TRBD2 (5 bases each). This CDR3 has 16 residues. V was clipped by 5 bases and J by 5 bases, with 21 bases between them. Germline V gives CDR1 SEHNR, CDR2 FQNEAQ (reference sequence). In DNA form, the CDR3 reads TGTGCCAGCAGCCCCGGGACCTTGCACCCGGGGGAGACCCAGTACTTC. This sequence encodes CASSPGTLHPGETQYF.

In this sample, this clone turned up a few times. The rearrangement joins TRBV4-1 to TRBJ1-1; no definite D call. V was trimmed by 1 base and J by 4 bases, leaving 13 bases between them. Germline V gene data show CDR1 as MGHRA and CDR2 as YSYEKL. The CDR3 runs to 15 residues. The CDR3 loop reads CASSQVSRVATEAFF. Here the CDR3 DNA reads TGCGCCAGCAGCCAAGTATCGCGCGTAGCCACTGAAGCTTTCTTT.

This clone was seen just once. The V and J genes are TRBV9 and TRBJ2-1; 12 nucleotides agree with TRBD2. Germline V CDR1 and CDR2: SGDLS, YYNGEE. Unmatched junction bases numbered 0, after V lost 0 bases and J lost 5 bases. This CDR3 has 15 amino acids. This CDR3 reads CASSVGLAGDNEQFF. CDR3 bases: TGTGCCAGCAGCGTAGGACTAGCGGGGGACAATGAGCAGTTCTTC.

The rearrangement links TRBV6-1 to TRBJ1-2; 9 bases line up with TRBD1. CDR1 is MNHNS, CDR2 SASEGT, per germline. The CDR3 sequence is 14 residues long. Trimming cost V 6 bases and J 6 bases; bases outside gene matches: 8. The CDR3 loop is CASSQSRTGDGYTF. In nucleotides, the CDR3 is TGTGCCAGCAGCCAATCAAGGACAGGGGATGGCTACACCTTC.

The CDR3 nucleotides are TGTGCCAGCAGGCCGACGGGGGATACGCAGTATTTT. Protein product: CASRPTGDTQYF. The V gene is TRBV2, the J gene TRBJ2-3, with a possible D match to TRBD2 (5 bases). V gave up 6 bases and J gave up 6 bases, with 10 bases separating them. Germline V gives CDR1 SNHLY, CDR2 FYNNEI. The CDR3 is 12 residues long. The variable domain in full, with the rest retrieved from reference TRBV2 and TRBJ2-3, is EPEVTQTPSHQVTQMGQEVILRCVPISNHLYFYWYRQILGQKVEFLVSFYNNEISEKSEIFDDQFSVERPDGSNFTLKIRSTKLEDSAMYFCASRPTGDTQYFGPGTRLTVL.

The chain recombines TRBV19 with TRBJ1-6; D is perhaps TRBD1 (6 bases). This CDR3 has 16 residues. Germline lookup yields CDR1 LNHDA and CDR2 SQIVND (reference sequence). Trimming removed 6 bases at V and 3 bases at J, with 15 bases between. The CDR3 nucleotides are TGTGCCAGTAGCCGAGAACAGGGTAACTATAATTCACCCCTCCACTTT. Protein sequence: CASSREQGNYNSPLHF.

There are a few counts of this clone. The V and J genes are TRBV5-1 and TRBJ2-4; D is unresolved. V was clipped by 5 bases and J by 3 bases, with 12 bases between them. CDR1 is SGHRS and CDR2 is YFSETQ in the germline V gene. The CDR3 covers 14 residues. The CDR3 sequence is CASSINQDKNIQYF. The DNA of the CDR3 is TGCGCCAGCAGTATAAATCAAGACAAAAACATTCAGTACTTC.

The V and J genes are TRBV10-1 and TRBJ2-3; D is uncertain. CDR1 is WNHNN, CDR2 SYGVQD, per germline (reference sequence). The CDR3 contains 16 residues. Trimming took 8 bases from V and 11 from J, leaving 29 bases between them. DNA of the CDR3: TGCGCCAGCCAGCGAGAGTCCGGAAAAGGTGTTAGTATGCAGTATTTT. Translated, it gives CASQRESGKGVSMQYF.

This clone was observed a single time. The V call is TRBV2, the J call TRBJ2-7; no reliable D call. The V end was cut by 3 bases, the J end by 3 bases, with 15 bases between. The CDR3 spans 15 residues. Germline assignment: CDR1 SNHLY and CDR2 FYNNEI. CDR3 sequence: CASSEIFSLIYEQYF. In nucleotides, the CDR3 is TGTGCCAGCAGTGAGATCTTTAGCCTTATCTACGAGCAGTACTTC.

The chain couples TRBV19 to TRBJ2-1; TRBD1 matches 9 bases. The CDR3 runs to 16 residues. The germline V gene has CDR1 LNHDA and CDR2 SQIVND (reference sequence). J was trimmed by 1 base and V by 5 bases; bases with no gene match: 6. The CDR3: CASSPLGTGSYNEQFF. The CDR3 nucleotides are TGTGCCAGTAGTCCCCTCGGGACAGGGTCCTACAATGAGCAGTTCTTC. The full variable domain, completed using reference TRBV19 and TRBJ2-1, is DGGITQSPKYLFRKEGQNVTLSCEQNLNHDAMYWYRQDPGQGLRLIYYSQIVNDFQKGDIAEGYSVSREKKESFPLTVTSAQKNPTAFYLCASSPLGTGSYNEQFFGPGTRLTVL.

The rearrangement links TRBV2 to TRBJ2-1; 9 bases align to TRBD1. The germline V gene has CDR1 SNHLY and CDR2 FYNNEI. The CDR3 totals 14 residues. V trimming: 5 bases; J trimming: 7 bases; junction bases outside the gene matches: 6. CDR3 amino acids: CASSLGQGGNEQFF. The CDR3 DNA follows: TGTGCCAGCAGTCTGGGACAGGGAGGTAATGAGCAGTTCTTC.

The chain employs TRBV5-6 and TRBJ2-1, with D possibly matching TRBD2 (5 bases). V was shortened by 0 bases and J by 6 bases, with 7 bases between the two germline ends. CDR3 length: 13 residues. Germline lookup yields CDR1 SGHDT and CDR2 YYEEEE. CDR3 DNA: TGTGCCAGCAGCTTGGGTAGCGCCAATGAGCAGTTCTTC. This translates into CASSLGSANEQFF.

This clone was recorded only once. The chain is built from TRBV18 and TRBJ2-1; D possibly corresponds to TRBD2 (7 bases). The CDR3 loop spans 17 amino acids. Germline assignment: CDR1 KGHSH and CDR2 LQKENI. With 3 bases removed from V and 0 bases from J, the gap between germline ends came to 15 bases. CDR3 DNA sequence: TGTGCCAGCTCACCGGTTGGGGGGGCCTACTCCTACAATGAGCAGTTCTTC. It codes for CASSPVGGAYSYNEQFF.

Points on this clone: Mismatch with germline at one junction end may stem from a read error. The gene calls are TRBV7-9 and TRBJ2-5; 10 positions agree with TRBD2. The germline gives CDR1 SEHNR, CDR2 FQNEAQ (reference sequence). This CDR3 has 11 amino acids. This chain's CDR3 is CASSTTSGEDF. The CDR3 DNA reads as TGTGCCAGCAGCACCACTAGCGGGGAAGACTTC.

V and J are TRBV2 and TRBJ2-7; D might be TRBD1 or TRBD2, each matching 5 bases. Trimming left V 6 bases short and J 3 bases short, with 12 bases between. Looked up from germline, CDR1 is SNHLY and CDR2 is FYNNEI. CDR3 length equals 13 residues. The CDR3 spells CASRAGTHYEQYF. The CDR3, as DNA: TGTGCCAGCAGGGCTGGGACCCACTACGAGCAGTACTTC.